One sample yielded the 31 T cell receptor beta chains listed below, sequenced in a study of esophageal squamous cell carcinoma under preoperative chemotherapy. The time point denotes: after preoperative PTX-NDP chemotherapy. Each CDR3 protein is one row after TCRdb ran MiXCR on the PCR reads. The data contain over 25,000 distinct CDR3 sequences, 40% to 65% of them singletons. This material was collected from a patient given preoperative chemotherapy. The receptors shown here come from a human donor with esophageal squamous cell carcinoma. The donor label of this sample is uncertain.

V and J are TRBV7-9 and TRBJ2-1, with D perhaps TRBD2 (5 bases). The CDR3 has 15 residues. CDR1 is SEHNR and CDR2 is FQNEAQ in the germline V gene (reference sequence). Trimming cost V 3 bases and J 6 bases, with 15 bases left between them. The CDR3 DNA reads as TGTGCCAGCAGCTTGGCTGGGAGAATTGGCAATGAGCAGTTCTTC. Translating gives CASSLAGRIGNEQFF.

Comments on this clonotype: Sequence at one end of the junction differs from germline and may be a read error. The V gene is TRBV6-1, the J gene TRBJ2-4, with D possibly called TRBD1 or TRBD2 (5 bases each). Germline V CDR1 and CDR2: MNHNS, SASEGT. The CDR3 spans 14 residues. The CDR3, as DNA: TGTGCCAGCACGGGGCGGCTAGCCGAAGACACTCAGTACTTT. Its protein is CASTGRLAEDTQYF.

V gene TRBV7-6 combines with J gene TRBJ2-3; a possible D gene is TRBD1 (5 bases). The CDR3 loop spans 16 amino acids. Trimming took 3 bases from V and 5 from J, leaving 18 bases between them. Germline-derived CDR1 and CDR2 are SGHVS and FNYEAQ. This chain's CDR3 is CASSFSRGRVKDTQYF. The DNA of the CDR3 is TGTGCCAGCAGCTTTTCTAGGGGCCGGGTCAAAGATACGCAGTATTTT.

The chain uses TRBV12-3 or TRBV12-4 and TRBJ2-3; 7 bases agree with TRBD1. V lost 6 bases to trimming and J lost 6 bases; unmatched junction nucleotides: 9. The CDR3 consists of 14 residues. The CDR3 nucleotides are TGTGCCAGCAGCATTAGTACAGGGGCCGATACGCAGTATTTT. The encoded protein is CASSISTGADTQYF.

The chain joins TRBV12-3 or TRBV12-4 to TRBJ2-5, with D possibly called TRBD1 or TRBD2 (6 bases each). CDR3 size: 16 residues. V gave up 9 bases and J gave up 0 bases, with 20 bases separating them. In nucleotides, the CDR3 is TGTGCCAGTGCGGGTACTGGGGGCGGGGACCAAGAGACCCAGTACTTC. Amino acids: CASAGTGGGDQETQYF.

This clonotype was seen at least ten times. V gene TRBV11-2 combines with J gene TRBJ2-1; possibly TRBD1 for D (6 bases). Per germline, CDR1 SGHAT and CDR2 FQNNGV. The CDR3 has 16 residues. Trimming removed 1 base at V and 7 bases at J, with 17 bases between. In DNA, the CDR3 is TGTGCCAGCAGCTTAGGTGAAGTAGCTAGGGGGAATGAGCAGTTCTTC. It specifies CASSLGEVARGNEQFF.

This rearrangement joins TRBV7-8 to TRBJ2-2, with 7 bases identical to TRBD1. The CDR3 extends over 16 amino acids. Germline-derived CDR1 and CDR2 are SGHVS and FQNEAQ. V trimming: 11 bases; J trimming: 13 bases; junction bases outside the gene matches: 25. Written as DNA, the CDR3 is TGTGCCGGCCTGGGCCTCCAGGGGGTGAACACAGATACGCTGTTTTTT. As protein: CAGLGLQGVNTDTLFF.

The chain couples TRBV6-2 or TRBV6-3 to TRBJ2-3; 9 bases match TRBD2. The CDR3 has 15 residues. Per germline, CDR1 MNHEY and CDR2 SVGEGT. The V and J ends lost 7 bases and 4 bases, in that order; junction bases with no gene match: 9. CDR3 residues: CASTRVAGVSDTQYF. CDR3 nucleotide sequence: TGTGCCAGCACCCGGGTAGCGGGGGTATCAGATACGCAGTATTTT.

About this clonotype itself: One end of the junction fails to match germline, which may point to a read error. V is TRBV7-3 and J is TRBJ2-3; D tentatively reads TRBD1 or TRBD2 (6 bases each). In germline, CDR1 is SGHTA, CDR2 FQGTGA. The CDR3 consists of 17 residues. The CDR3 sequence is CASSPELGGRDQDTQYF. CDR3 sequence (DNA): TGTGCCAGCAGCCCGGAACTGGGGGGCCGGGACCAAGATACGCAGTATTTC.

This chain links TRBV7-9 with TRBJ1-2; possible D gene TRBD1, 5 bases. V was trimmed by 1 base and J by 3 bases, leaving 12 bases between them. The germline CDR1 and CDR2 sequences are SEHNR and FQNEAQ (reference sequence). The CDR3 totals 15 residues. The DNA of the CDR3 is TGTGCCAGCAGCTTAGACCCAGCGGGGGACTATGGCTACACCTTC. This translates into CASSLDPAGDYGYTF.

With regard to this clonotype: Germline is not matched at one junction end, which may reflect a read error. The chain uses TRBV7-8 and TRBJ2-4; tentatively, D is TRBD2 (5 bases). The CDR3 spans 15 residues. Germline V gene data show CDR1 as SGHVS and CDR2 as FQNEAQ. CDR3: CASSSGVGDKNIQYF. Here the CDR3 DNA reads TGTGCCAGCAGCTCTGGGGTGGGAGATAAAAACATCCAGTACTTC.

The chain recombines TRBV6-1 with TRBJ2-4; D gene uncertain. The germline V gene has CDR1 MNHNS and CDR2 SASEGT. The CDR3 has 15 residues. V gave up 5 bases and J gave up 13 bases, with 24 bases separating them. The CDR3 DNA is TGTGCCAGCAGTCGGACGGTAGCTGCCACAAACACGCAGTACTTC. Protein: CASSRTVAATNTQYF.

The V call is TRBV7-9, the J call TRBJ2-4; D is uncertain. This CDR3 is 16 amino acids long. Looked up from germline, CDR1 is SEHNR and CDR2 is FQNEAQ (reference sequence). Between the trimmed V and J ends, which lost 3 bases and 13 bases, there was a span of 25 bases. CDR3 DNA sequence: TGTGCCAGCAGCTTCTTGGCGGTGTGGGCCAAAGATACGCAGTACTTC. Residues: CASSFLAVWAKDTQYF.

Remarks on this clonotype: This may arise from a read error, as a much more abundant clone is one base away. The V and J genes are TRBV6-5 and TRBJ2-1; perhaps TRBD2 as D (5 bases). The CDR3 length is 12 residues. Germline V gene lookup returns CDR1 MNHEY and CDR2 SVGAGI. V dropped 4 bases and J dropped 13 bases, with 14 bases sitting between them. DNA of the CDR3: TGTGCCAGCAGTTCCCTCGGGGAGACCCAGTTCTTC. This codes for CASSSLGETQFF.

Worth noting for this clonotype: One end of the junction is discordant with germline, which a read error may explain. The chain is built from TRBV6-1 and TRBJ2-4; TRBD2 is a possible D gene (6 bases). The CDR3 contains 16 residues. The V gene's germline CDR1 is MNHNS and CDR2 SASEGT. Here the CDR3 reads CASSEGGLGAKDTQYF. CDR3 DNA sequence: TGTGCCAGCAGTGAAGGGGGACTGGGAGCCAAAGATACGCAGTACTTT.

Details on this clonotype: An end of the junction does not agree with germline; a read error may underlie this. This chain uses TRBV7-2 with TRBJ2-3; 15 bases agree with TRBD2. From germline, CDR1 is SGHTA and CDR2 FQGNSA. The CDR3 extends over 17 amino acids. As DNA, the CDR3 is TGTGCCAGCAGCTACCGGACTAGCGGGGGGGGGGAAGACATGCAGTATTTC. Translation gives CASSYRTSGGGEDMQYF. Supplemented by reference TRBV7-2 and TRBJ2-3, the full variable domain reads GAGVSQSPSNKVTEKGKDVELRCDPISGHTALYWYRQSLGQGLEFLIYFQGNSAPDKSGLPSDRFSAERTGGSVSTLTIQRTQQEDSAVYLCASSYRTSGGGEDMQYFGPGTRLTVL.

This clonotype was counted many times. The V call is TRBV6-1, the J call TRBJ2-5; D unclear. From germline, CDR1 is MNHNS and CDR2 SASEGT. There are 11 residues in the CDR3. V lost 6 bases, J lost 5 bases, and 7 bases lay in between. The CDR3 loop reads CASRSSETQYF. The CDR3 DNA is TGTGCCAGCAGAAGTTCCGAGACCCAGTACTTC.

The chain carries TRBV7-2 and TRBJ2-3; D is perhaps TRBD1 (7 bases). The better agreement between TRBJ2-7 and the DNA end casts doubt on the J call. This CDR3 has 15 residues. Germline CDR1 and CDR2: SGHTA and FQGNSA. As DNA, the CDR3 is TGTGCCGGGGGGCTAGGGGGCTGTGGCCCAGATACGCAGTACTTC. This gives the protein CAGGLGGCGPDTQYF.

The rearrangement uses TRBV7-6 and TRBJ2-3, with D perhaps being TRBD1 or TRBD2 (6 bases each). The J call may be in error: the DNA end matches TRBJ2-7 better. Per the germline V gene, CDR1 is SGHVS and CDR2 is FNYEAQ. The CDR3 consists of 16 residues. The CDR3 region has the DNA TGTGCCAGTACGGGGGTCGGGGGCCGGGGCGGAGAGACGCAGTACTTC. Translation: CASTGVGGRGGETQYF.

This clonotype was observed at least ten times. J is TRBJ2-1 and V is TRBV11-3; 7 positions match TRBD2. The DNA end lines up better with TRBJ2-7; the J call may be wrong. The CDR3 has 16 amino acids. Germline-derived CDR1 and CDR2 are SGHNT and YENEEA. The CDR3 region is CASSFRGRGSYNEQYF. CDR3 DNA sequence: TGTGCCAGCAGCTTCCGGGGGAGGGGATCCTACAATGAGCAGTACTTC.

The chain carries TRBV7-2 and TRBJ2-1, with 10 nucleotides matching TRBD1. The trim removed 5 bases at V and 7 bases at J, leaving 8 bases unmatched. The CDR3 length is 15 residues. Germline V gene sequence: CDR1 SGHTA, CDR2 FQGNSA. The CDR3 reads CASSLGTGVENEQFF. As DNA, the CDR3 is TGTGCCAGCAGCCTCGGGACAGGGGTTGAAAATGAGCAGTTCTTC.

This clonotype was seen a handful of times. The chain combines TRBV27 with TRBJ2-4, with D perhaps TRBD2 (7 bases). V was cut by 5 bases and J by 13 bases, with 12 bases left in between. Germline-derived CDR1 and CDR2 are MNHEY and SMNVEV (reference sequence). The CDR3 contains 11 residues. CDR3 sequence reads: CASSGGDTQYF. The CDR3 nucleotides read TGTGCCAGCAGTGGGGGGGACACCCAGTACTTC.

The rearrangement joins TRBV7-6 to TRBJ2-3; D might be TRBD2 (7 bases). Germline V gives CDR1 SGHVS, CDR2 FNYEAQ. V was pared by 8 bases and J by 5 bases, with 23 bases between. This CDR3 has 16 amino acids. Written as DNA, the CDR3 is TGTGCCAGCGGGGGAGACGGGGGCACGGGGGGAGATACGCAGTATTTT. It specifies CASGGDGGTGGDTQYF.

This clonotype was seen many times. The chain employs TRBV6-5 and TRBJ2-1, with TRBD2 as a possible D gene (5 bases). Deletions cut 0 bases from V and 5 bases from J, with 11 bases between. The germline V gene has CDR1 MNHEY and CDR2 SVGAGI. The CDR3 is 15 residues long. The CDR3 DNA is TGTGCCAGCAGTTACTCGAGTTGGGGAGACAATGAGCAGTTCTTC. Amino acids: CASSYSSWGDNEQFF.

The chain joins TRBV7-9 to TRBJ2-3, with TRBD1 as a possible D gene (6 bases). Trimming took 5 bases from V and 0 from J, leaving 12 bases between them. The CDR3 contains 15 residues. Germline V gene data show CDR1 as SEHNR and CDR2 as FQNEAQ (reference sequence). CDR3 in amino acids: CASSPQTGSTDTQYF. Written as DNA, the CDR3 is TGTGCCAGCAGCCCTCAGACAGGTAGCACAGATACGCAGTATTTT.

The chain couples TRBV7-8 to TRBJ2-3; D may be TRBD2 (7 bases). Trimming left V 6 bases short and J 9 bases short, with 25 bases between. The CDR3 is made up of 16 amino acids. Germline V gene lookup returns CDR1 SGHVS and CDR2 FQNEAQ. CDR3 DNA sequence: TGTGCCAGCAGGGGCCTAGGGGGGGCAAACACCGGGACGCAGTATTTT. Residues: CASRGLGGANTGTQYF.

In its sample, this clonotype was seen a few times. This chain connects TRBV7-3 to TRBJ2-6; D remains ambiguous. Per germline, CDR1 SGHTA and CDR2 FQGTGA. The length of the CDR3 is 8 residues. Trimming shortened V by 5 bases and J by 18 bases, and 5 bases separated the two germline ends. The CDR3 spells CASSPGTF. In nucleotides, the CDR3 is TGTGCCAGCAGCCCAGGGACTTTC.

This clonotype was seen a few times. V usage is TRBV7-2 and J usage is TRBJ2-5; 8 bases line up with TRBD1. The germline gives CDR1 SGHTA, CDR2 FQGNSA. The CDR3 sequence is 14 residues long. Germline trimming cut 2 bases from V and 5 bases from J; bases unmatched to any gene: 4. This chain's CDR3 is CASSLSGGAETQYF. The CDR3 nucleotides read TGTGCCAGCAGCTTATCAGGGGGCGCGGAGACCCAGTACTTC.

About this clonotype itself: The missing conserved phenylalanine or tryptophan at the end of this CDR3 makes a read error likely. The DNA is omitted, as the CDR3 cannot be located on it reliably, and the CDR3 follows TCRdb's listing. The chain has TRBV7-2 and TRBJ2-5; no check of the table's D call, TRBD2, against the DNA was made. Germline loops: CDR1 SGHTA, CDR2 FQGNSA. The CDR3 numbers 18 amino acids, ends counted. CDR3: CASSYAGLAGGLKTTQLS.

The chain couples TRBV7-2 to TRBJ2-2; D gene unclear. The CDR3 has 12 residues. The germline gives CDR1 SGHTA, CDR2 FQGNSA. V dropped 3 bases and J dropped 12 bases, with 11 bases sitting between them. CDR3 in DNA: TGTGCCAGCAGCTTCCCGACCGGTAAGCTGTTTTTT. This translates into CASSFPTGKLFF. Based on the CDR3 plus reference TRBV7-2 and TRBJ2-2, the full variable domain is GAGVSQSPSNKVTEKGKDVELRCDPISGHTALYWYRQSLGQGLEFLIYFQGNSAPDKSGLPSDRFSAERTGGSVSTLTIQRTQQEDSAVYLCASSFPTGKLFFGEGSRLTVL.

The CDR3 sequence is CASSFTGTRGVGTDTQYF. The DNA for the CDR3 is TGTGCCAGCAGCTTCACAGGGACTAGGGGGGTGGGAACAGATACGCAGTATTTT. This sequence joins TRBV7-2 and TRBJ2-3; 8 bases fit TRBD2. CDR1 SGHTA and CDR2 FQGNSA come from the germline V gene. V lost 3 bases to trimming and J lost 3 bases; unmatched junction nucleotides: 14. CDR3 length equals 18 residues.